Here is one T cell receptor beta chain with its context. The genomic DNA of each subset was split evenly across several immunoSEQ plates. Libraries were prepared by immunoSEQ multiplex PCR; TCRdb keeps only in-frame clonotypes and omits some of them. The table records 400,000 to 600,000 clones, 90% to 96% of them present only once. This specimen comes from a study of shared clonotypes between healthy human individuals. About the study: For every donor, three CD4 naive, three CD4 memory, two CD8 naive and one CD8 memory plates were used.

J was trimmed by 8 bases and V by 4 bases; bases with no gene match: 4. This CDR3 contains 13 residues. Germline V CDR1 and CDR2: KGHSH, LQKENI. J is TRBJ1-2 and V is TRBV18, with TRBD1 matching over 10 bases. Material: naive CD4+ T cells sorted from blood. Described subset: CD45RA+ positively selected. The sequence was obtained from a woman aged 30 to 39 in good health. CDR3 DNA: TGTGCCAGCTCACTTGGACAGGGGGAAGGCTACACCTTC. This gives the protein CASSLGQGEGYTF.